The 8 T cell receptor beta chains listed next were all sequenced from one sample in a study of blood T cell repertoires in COVID-19. Repertoires were generated with immunoSEQ multiplex PCR, while TCRdb's copy carries only in-frame clones and drops some. The sample lists over 150,000 clones, around 82% seen once, with 6.9% in the top ten. Sequenced sample: peripheral blood. These receptors were obtained from a man older than 75 with COVID-19, enrolled during active disease.

The V gene is TRBV28, the J gene TRBJ1-2; no firm D call. The CDR3 has 13 amino acids. Germline assignment: CDR1 MDHEN and CDR2 SYDVKM. V lost 6 bases, J lost 4 bases, and 12 bases lay in between. The CDR3 is CASSRLTSYGYTF. The CDR3 nucleotides are TGTGCCAGCAGCCGTCTAACTTCCTATGGCTACACCTTC.

J is TRBJ2-3 and V is TRBV18; D gene unclear. CDR3 length: 13 residues. Germline CDR1 reads KGHSH; CDR2 reads LQKENI. Trimming took off 8 bases at V and 3 bases at J, with 12 bases between the two ends. DNA for the CDR3: TGTGCCAGCAAATCACCCAGGACAGATACGCAGTATTTT. It codes for CASKSPRTDTQYF.

The rearrangement links TRBV7-6 to TRBJ2-7; 8 nucleotides line up with TRBD2. J gave up 4 bases and V 6 bases, and 8 bases lay outside the gene matches. Germline loops: CDR1 SGHVS, CDR2 FNYEAQ. The CDR3 is made up of 14 amino acids. CDR3 coding DNA: TGTGCCAGCAGTCCAGGACTAGCATGGTACGAGCAGTACTTC. This translates into CASSPGLAWYEQYF.

The CDR3, as DNA: TGTGCCACCAGCAGAGATCCCACAGGGAACACTGAAGCTTTCTTT. It yields the protein CATSRDPTGNTEAFF. This chain links TRBV15 with TRBJ1-1; D possibly corresponds to TRBD1 (5 bases). The germline gives CDR1 LNHNV, CDR2 YYDKDF (reference sequence). V was pared by 0 bases and J by 1 base, with 9 bases between. The CDR3 loop spans 15 amino acids.

This clone is classed as medium-sized. The rearrangement uses TRBV6-5 and TRBJ1-5; a weak D match, TRBD1 (5 bases). Germline lookup yields CDR1 MNHEY and CDR2 SVGAGI. The CDR3 is 12 residues long. With 6 bases removed from V and 7 bases from J, the gap between germline ends came to 10 bases. The CDR3 reads CASRTGQQPQHF. In DNA form, the CDR3 reads TGTGCCAGCAGGACCGGACAACAGCCCCAGCATTTT.

This clone has a count of ten or more. This chain links TRBV5-6 with TRBJ2-7, with a possible D match to TRBD2 (5 bases). This CDR3 comprises 13 residues. V shed 0 bases and J shed 4 bases, with 8 bases lying between them. Per the germline V gene, CDR1 is SGHDT and CDR2 is YYEEEE. For the CDR3, the DNA is TGTGCCAGCAGCTTGGGTCGGACTTACGAGCAGTACTTC. This gives the protein CASSLGRTYEQYF.

Comment on this clone: The sample carries other DNA sequences with the same CDR3. CDR3 residues: CASSDSGGATDTQYF. CDR3 DNA sequence: TGTGCCAGCAGTGACAGCGGGGGGGCCACAGATACGCAGTATTTT. V gene TRBV6-4 combines with J gene TRBJ2-3, with 10 bases that match TRBD2. The CDR3 has 15 residues. Germline assignment: CDR1 MRHNA and CDR2 SNTAGT. V shed 2 bases and J 2 bases; nucleotides not matched to a gene: 1.

V and J are TRBV7-3 and TRBJ1-1, with D possibly matching TRBD1 (6 bases). V was pared by 4 bases and J by 7 bases, with 10 bases between. Germline CDR1 is SGHTA and CDR2 is FQGTGA. This CDR3 comprises 12 residues. CDR3 sequence (DNA): TGTGCCAGCAGCTCCTTAGGGGGTGAAGCTTTCTTT. Residues: CASSSLGGEAFF.